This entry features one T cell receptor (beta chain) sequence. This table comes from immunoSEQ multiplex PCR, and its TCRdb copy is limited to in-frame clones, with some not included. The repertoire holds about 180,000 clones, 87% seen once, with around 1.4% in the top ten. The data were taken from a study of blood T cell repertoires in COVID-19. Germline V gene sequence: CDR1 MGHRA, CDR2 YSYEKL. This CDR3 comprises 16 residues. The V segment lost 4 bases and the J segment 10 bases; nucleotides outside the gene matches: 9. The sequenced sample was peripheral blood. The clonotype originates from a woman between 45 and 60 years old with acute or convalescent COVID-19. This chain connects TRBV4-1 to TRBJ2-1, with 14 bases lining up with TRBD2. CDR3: CASSPRLAGGPGEQFF. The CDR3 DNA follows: TGCGCCAGCAGCCCCCGACTAGCGGGGGGGCCGGGGGAGCAGTTCTTC.